A selection of T cell receptor beta chains follows, all from one sample in a study of T cell changes during pregnancy in multiple sclerosis. Assay: immunoSEQ multiplex PCR; the TCRdb copy retains only in-frame clones and omits some. The sample has about 64,000 clones, about nine tenths seen once; the top ten hold roughly 1.5%. This sample comprised peripheral blood, obtained in the second trimester of pregnancy. The source is a female donor with multiple sclerosis, enrolled in a pregnancy study. Each CDR3 is given without its conserved first and last residue. A D gene is named only where the DNA matches it firmly. Clone sizes are given selectively: once, few, many, or a class where the clone is expanded.

>TRBJ2-3|TRBV7-2|NA|TRBD2
ASSFREGTDTQY
>TRBJ2-5|TRBV2|few|TRBD2
ASVREGRETQY
>TRBJ1-1|TRBV28|NA|NA
ASSSPPVNTEAF
>TRBJ2-2|TRBV5-1|once|NA
ASSFDTDEYTGELF
>TRBJ2-1|TRBV28|NA|NA
ASSSDSIKGNLPYNEQF
>TRBJ2-1|TRBV12-5|NA|TRBD2
ASGLAAGDHNEQF
>TRBJ2-7|TRBV27|NA|NA
ASKDSGVTYEQY
>TRBJ2-7|TRBV5-4|NA|TRBD2
ASSHGLVSAEQY
>TRBJ2-1|TRBV7-9|NA|NA
ASSPRPRVAAYNEQF
>TRBJ2-7|TRBV6-5|NA|TRBD1
ASSYVGTGPYEQY
>TRBJ2-2|TRBV4-2|NA|TRBD2
ASSQGLGGRDTGELF
>TRBJ2-1|TRBV7-9|NA|NA
ASSFSPGNEQF
>TRBJ2-1|TRBV5-1|NA|TRBD2
ASSLGLTSGGDNEQF
>TRBJ2-1|TRBV5-4|NA|TRBD2
ASSLGWREAGREQF
>TRBJ1-1|TRBV28|NA|NA
ASGRWGENTEAF
>TRBJ2-3|TRBV5-1|NA|TRBD2
ASSPGTTVTDTQY
>TRBJ2-7|TRBV11-2|NA|TRBD2
ASSVSGSPGEQY
>TRBJ2-7|TRBV7-9|NA|TRBD1
ASSSTGADAYEQY
>TRBJ2-7|TRBV7-2|NA|TRBD2
ASSLLAGAYEQY
>TRBJ2-7|TRBV18|NA|TRBD1
ASSLTGQAYEQY
>TRBJ2-1|TRBV5-1|NA|TRBD2
ASSLGGAGGPDEQF
>TRBJ2-2|TRBV27|once|NA
ASSLGANPGELF
>TRBJ1-1|TRBV9|NA|NA
ASSVGDTEAF
>TRBJ1-1|TRBV19|NA|NA
ATRGQLNTEAF
>TRBJ2-1|TRBV19|NA|TRBD2
ASSITAGGSYNEQF
>TRBJ2-3|TRBV19|NA|TRBD2
ASSMRGRVSTDTQY
>TRBJ2-2|TRBV9|NA|TRBD1
ASHQGALSGELF
>TRBJ2-1|TRBV7-9|many|NA
ASSLAGALGYNEQF
>TRBJ1-5|TRBV28|NA|TRBD1
ASSPYGTGRDQPQH
>TRBJ1-5|TRBV10-2|NA|NA
ATKEPRGNQPQH
>TRBJ2-1|TRBV11-2|NA|NA
ASSPDRNEQF
>TRBJ2-5|TRBV6-1|NA|NA
AGGFRAQY
>TRBJ2-1|TRBV30|NA|TRBD2
AWSVPRLGGAGSNEQF
>TRBJ1-4|TRBV4-3|once|NA
ASSQVLGGQGNEKLF
>TRBJ2-5|TRBV15|NA|TRBD2
ATSLTTGRETQY
>TRBJ2-6|TRBV2|NA|NA
ASSERQVHSGANVLT
>TRBJ2-1|TRBV29-1|NA|TRBD2
SVEVGLAGSYNEQF
>TRBJ2-6|TRBV7-2|once|NA
ASSFGQPGANVLT
>TRBJ2-2|TRBV7-8|NA|TRBD2
ASSRAPGLAEGELF
>TRBJ2-3|TRBV4-2|few|TRBD2
ASSREREATDTQY
>TRBJ2-7|TRBV28|NA|NA
ASSRGGEPNEQY
>TRBJ2-1|TRBV4-2|NA|TRBD2
ASSQAGGRAYNEQF
>TRBJ2-1|TRBV14|NA|TRBD2
ASRAGTRDLNEQF
>TRBJ2-7|TRBV11-3|NA|NA
ASSLDRRESFPYEQY
>TRBJ2-7|TRBV5-5|NA|NA
ASSLGGPNGEQY
>TRBJ2-1|TRBV19|NA|TRBD2
ASSILAGGSYNEQF
>TRBJ1-3|TRBV5-6|NA|NA
ASSLAVPVLSSGNTIY
>TRBJ2-5|TRBV29-1|few|NA
SVAQGEVETQY
>TRBJ2-1|TRBV7-6|NA|NA
ASSPETHTYNEQF
>TRBJ2-5|TRBV28|NA|NA
ASGPRQAETQY
>TRBJ2-3|TRBV11-3|NA|NA
ASSLQGPDTQY
>TRBJ1-1|TRBV10-3|NA|NA
ATLPGTFNTEAF
>TRBJ2-7|TRBV7-9|NA|TRBD1
ASSLPGTANYEQY
>TRBJ2-3|TRBV7-2|NA|TRBD2
ASSLRTSGGTDTQY
>TRBJ2-7|TRBV13|NA|TRBD1
ASSLGPGQGNHEQY